This record concerns one TCR beta chain sequence. This entry belongs to a study of response to subunit inactivated influenza vaccine. MiXCR, run by TCRdb on the RT-PCR reads, gives a single entry per CDR3 protein. The sample shows around 570,000 distinct CDR3 sequences, about 11% of them seen only once. V lost 2 bases and J lost 2, with 11 bases in between. Germline CDR1 and CDR2: KGHSH and LQKENI. This CDR3 comprises 15 residues. The same sample was also used in a study of T cells expressing NK-cell markers. That source adds: 5'RACE template switching built TCR beta cDNA with unique molecular identifiers.

The rearrangement links TRBV18 to TRBJ2-3; TRBD2 might be the D (7 bases). Source: PBMCs from blood, taken on the day of vaccination. The clonotype was recovered from a man in his fifties or sixties who received an inactivated influenza vaccine. CDR3 loop: CASSPAGAYTDTQYF. The CDR3, as DNA: TGTGCCAGCTCACCAGCGGGGGCCTACACAGATACGCAGTATTTT.